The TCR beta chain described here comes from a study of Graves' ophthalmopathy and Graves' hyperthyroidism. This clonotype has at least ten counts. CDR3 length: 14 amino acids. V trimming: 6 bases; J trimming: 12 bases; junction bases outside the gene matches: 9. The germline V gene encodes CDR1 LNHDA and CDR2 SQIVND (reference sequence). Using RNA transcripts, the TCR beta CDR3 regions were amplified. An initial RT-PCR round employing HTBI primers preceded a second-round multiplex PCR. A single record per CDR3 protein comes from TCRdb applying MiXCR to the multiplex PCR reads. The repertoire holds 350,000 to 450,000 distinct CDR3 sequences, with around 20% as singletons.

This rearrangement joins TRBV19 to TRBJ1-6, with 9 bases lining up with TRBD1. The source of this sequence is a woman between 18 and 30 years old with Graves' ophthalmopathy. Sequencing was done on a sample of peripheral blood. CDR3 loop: CASRGQGRIGPLHF. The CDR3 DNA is TGTGCCAGTAGGGGACAGGGTAGGATCGGACCCCTCCACTTT.